This T cell receptor beta chain was sequenced in a study of shared clonotypes between healthy human individuals. Sequencing was performed with immunoSEQ multiplex PCR; in TCRdb, only in-frame clones are kept and a portion is missing. The sample carries some 480,000 clones, 70% to 85% recorded once. This clone has just a few counts. Germline trimming cut 4 bases from V and 0 bases from J; bases unmatched to any gene: 6. CDR3 length: 15 residues. Germline V gives CDR1 SGHRS, CDR2 YFSETQ. The chain uses TRBV5-1 and TRBJ1-1; 7 bases fit TRBD1. The clonotype comes from a middle-aged woman in good health. Some clones in this sample may be carry-over from other donors' samples. Material: PBMCs. The CDR3 here is CASSPGQPMNTEAFF. CDR3 bases: TGCGCCAGCAGCCCGGGACAGCCCATGAACACTGAAGCTTTCTTT.